The rows below give T cell receptor beta chains drawn from one sample of a study of CD8 T cells in ankylosing spondylitis. MiXCR was run by TCRdb on the 5' RACE reads, yielding one entry per CDR3 protein. Of hundreds of thousands of distinct CDR3 sequences listed, 20% to 25% are singletons. Material: blood, either unsorted or a sorted T cell fraction (not recorded which). The receptors stem from a male donor with ankylosing spondylitis or in good health (not recorded which). Both conserved end residues are trimmed from each CDR3.

J,V,CDR3
TRBJ2-7,TRBV9,ASSVGTGDAYEQY
TRBJ1-5,TRBV12-3/TRBV12-4,ASSPTGFNQPQH
TRBJ2-3,TRBV5-8,ASTFYSTLADTQY
TRBJ2-2,TRBV5-1,ASSPIEGGELF
TRBJ2-7,TRBV11-2,ASSHSLISYEQY
TRBJ2-1,TRBV12-3/TRBV12-4,ASRQGQNYNEQF
TRBJ2-7,TRBV5-6,ASSLARLDEQY
TRBJ2-5,TRBV7-2,ASSFVGGGQETQY
TRBJ2-3,TRBV15,ATSRETGAPTDTQY
TRBJ1-1,TRBV9,ASSARVGNTEAF
TRBJ2-3,TRBV2,ASSEGTGSDTQY
TRBJ2-1,TRBV6-2/TRBV6-3,ASSTSDEQF
TRBJ1-6,TRBV4-1,ASSPANSPLH
TRBJ2-7,TRBV6-1,ASSDFSHGAEQY
TRBJ1-2,TRBV10-2,ASSDVPTRDPYGYT
TRBJ2-7,TRBV4-1,ASSQDAGQGSYEQY
TRBJ2-7,TRBV2,ASSEDDSYEQY
TRBJ2-1,TRBV9,ASSPEGVGEQF
TRBJ2-7,TRBV10-3,AIRGAGTGMNEQY
TRBJ2-2,TRBV7-2,ASSRGQGHTGELF
TRBJ2-5,TRBV28,ASSYTGDQETQY
TRBJ2-7,TRBV12-3/TRBV12-4,ASSVREY
TRBJ2-5,TRBV20-1,SATYRGTQY
TRBJ2-7,TRBV20-1,SARDLVTSGATYEQY
TRBJ2-2,TRBV19,ASSFRQLTGELF
TRBJ2-1,TRBV5-1,ASSWSAGVNEQF
TRBJ1-6,TRBV19,ASSLRQNRRGSYNSPLH
TRBJ2-7,TRBV20-1,SARDPTSGLRSYEQY
TRBJ1-3,TRBV4-1,ASSQEAKVFSGNTIY